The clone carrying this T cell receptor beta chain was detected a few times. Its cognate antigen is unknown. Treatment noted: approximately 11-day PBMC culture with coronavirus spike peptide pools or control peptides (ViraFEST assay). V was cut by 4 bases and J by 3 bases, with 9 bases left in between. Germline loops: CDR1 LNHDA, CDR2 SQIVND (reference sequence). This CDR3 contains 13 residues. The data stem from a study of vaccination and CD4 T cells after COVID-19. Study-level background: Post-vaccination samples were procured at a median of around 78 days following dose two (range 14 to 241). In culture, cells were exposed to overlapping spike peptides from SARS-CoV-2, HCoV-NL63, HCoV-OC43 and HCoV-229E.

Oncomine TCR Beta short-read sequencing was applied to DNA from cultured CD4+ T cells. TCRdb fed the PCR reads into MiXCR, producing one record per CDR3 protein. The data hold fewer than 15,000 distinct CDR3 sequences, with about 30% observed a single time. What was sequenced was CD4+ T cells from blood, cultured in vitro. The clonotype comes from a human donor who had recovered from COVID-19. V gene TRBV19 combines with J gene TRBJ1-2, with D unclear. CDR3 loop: CASSTSWDYGYTF. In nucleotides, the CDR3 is TGTGCCAGTAGTACGAGTTGGGACTATGGCTACACCTTC.